The rows below give T cell receptor beta chains drawn from one sample of a study of T-cell reconstitution after alpha-beta-depleted transplantation in children. TCRdb passed the PCR reads through MiXCR, listing each CDR3 protein once. The sample holds 500,000 to 750,000 distinct CDR3 sequences, over 25% seen once. The sequenced sample was PBMCs, obtained before TCRalphabeta/CD19-depleted stem cell transplant. The receptor source for this set is a boy under three years old with Wiskott-Aldrich syndrome, due to receive a stem cell transplant. The CDR3 runs from the conserved cysteine through the conserved F or W. The order of the fields is CDR3 protein, clone size, J gene, V gene. A clone size is listed for some rows: how often the clone was seen (once, few, many), or a class if it is expanded.

CASSLDRGKTQYF,-,TRBJ2-5,TRBV7-9
CCARSVRPKPKNNEQFF,-,TRBJ2-1,TRBV20-1
CSARGRTGTYNEQFF,few,TRBJ2-1,TRBV20-1
CSARGFMFGDRVVHQPQHF,-,TRBJ1-5,TRBV20-1
CASSLRPGQVPSGANVLTF,-,TRBJ2-6,TRBV27
CASGSKGLTYEQYF,once,TRBJ2-7,TRBV2
CSVAARAGGTEAFF,-,TRBJ1-1,TRBV29-1
CASSQEGYGYTF,-,TRBJ1-2,TRBV4-1
CASNRARNEKLFF,-,TRBJ1-4,TRBV2
CASSPGTGSQPQHF,-,TRBJ1-5,TRBV12-3/TRBV12-4
CASSLGSWTSSYNEQFF,-,TRBJ2-1,TRBV7-3
CASSEALRVEQFF,few,TRBJ2-1,TRBV2
CASSLEGTSGVDEQFF,-,TRBJ2-1,TRBV5-1
CASGQARTTDTQYF,once,TRBJ2-3,TRBV3-1
CASARMKETEAFF,-,TRBJ1-1,TRBV5-4
CASRKAGGSNQPQHF,-,TRBJ1-5,TRBV19
CASSLRGLAGNEQFF,-,TRBJ2-1,TRBV5-5
CASSEFLAGDSDTQYF,few,TRBJ2-3,TRBV5-1
CASSVGYRAGYNEQFF,-,TRBJ2-1,TRBV9
CASRLAAPMGELFF,few,TRBJ2-2,TRBV11-1
CASSKSIGVGDRGRNKNIQYF,-,TRBJ2-4,TRBV21-1
CASSLGQWDTEAFF,-,TRBJ1-1,TRBV3-1
CASTQGAAGLNEQFF,-,TRBJ2-1,TRBV3-1
CASSLQGGRGGETQYF,few,TRBJ2-5,TRBV7-2
CASSFSGLRSSYNEQFF,few,TRBJ2-1,TRBV27
CASSHPRKTGNYGYTF,-,TRBJ1-2,TRBV6-1
CSAPGRVDTQYF,-,TRBJ2-3,TRBV20-1
CASSLATLGYEQYF,few,TRBJ2-7,TRBV7-2
CASSLVLAGGPSTDTQYF,-,TRBJ2-3,TRBV28
CASNTLAGGYTGELFF,few,TRBJ2-2,TRBV12-3/TRBV12-4
CASSSSFKPGQYF,-,TRBJ2-7,TRBV7-4
CATSREGKGTTDTQYF,few,TRBJ2-3,TRBV15
CASSLAQAGSGNTIYF,-,TRBJ1-3,TRBV5-1
CAVRQGQETQYF,-,TRBJ2-5,TRBV10-3
CASSLDRLNSPLHF,-,TRBJ1-6,TRBV5-6
CSVDRRDREETQYF,-,TRBJ2-5,TRBV29-1
CASTPGTWNTEAFF,-,TRBJ1-1,TRBV6-1
CASSKKSGRDNEQFF,-,TRBJ2-1,TRBV15
CASSLGQTYERQYF,few,TRBJ2-7,TRBV5-1
CSATLAGGPETQYF,-,TRBJ2-5,TRBV20-1
CSPSGSMEETQYF,few,TRBJ2-5,TRBV20-1
CASSLSGGGVVTDTQYF,-,TRBJ2-3,TRBV7-6